This TCR beta chain was identified during a study of shared clonotypes between healthy human individuals. Study outcomes and limitations: Larger estimated richness was generally recorded for naive subsets relative to memory subsets. Since donors were few, the genetic and exposure-history diversity represented was limited.

About this clone: Its specificity is not known.

The CDR3 covers 13 residues. In germline, CDR1 is MGHRA, CDR2 YSYEKL. The ends were cut back, 4 bases at V and 1 base at J, with 8 bases in the middle. The assay was immunoSEQ multiplex PCR, and TCRdb's table has in-frame clones only and misses some. The sample shows 700,000 to 950,000 clones, 96% of them seen only once. Only CD45RO-negative cells positively selected for CCR7 counted as naive CD8 cells, so terminally differentiated effector memory CD45RA+ cells were excluded. Sequencing input: naive CD8+ T cells sorted from blood. The clonotype was recovered from a man younger than 45 in good health. The chain combines TRBV4-1 with TRBJ2-7; D is unresolved. The CDR3 DNA reads as TGCGCCAGCAGCCTCGCCCTTTCCTACGAGCAGTACTTC. Protein: CASSLALSYEQYF.